These 18 T cell receptor beta chains were all obtained from the same sample, sequenced in a study of blood T cell repertoires in COVID-19. Data came from immunoSEQ multiplex PCR; TCRdb stores just in-frame clones and leaves some out. The repertoire holds hundreds of thousands of clones, with roughly 76% as singletons. The sample comprised peripheral blood. The source of these receptors is an elderly woman with COVID-19, enrolled during active disease.

This chain links TRBV30 with TRBJ1-3; D gene ambiguous. Germline CDR1 reads GTSNPN; CDR2 reads SVGIG (reference sequence). Trimming stripped 0 bases from V and 0 bases from J, with 6 bases between. The CDR3 covers 14 residues. Written as DNA, the CDR3 is TGTGCCTGGAGTGTAGGGAGCTCTGGAAACACCATATATTTT. Protein: CAWSVGSSGNTIYF.

This clone was seen once. In DNA, the CDR3 is TGTGCCAGCAGCCTAATTCGGGGGTTTAACACCGGGGAGCTGTTTTTT. As protein: CASSLIRGFNTGELFF. The chain is built from TRBV14 and TRBJ2-2; possible D gene TRBD2, 6 bases. Trimming removed 4 bases at V and 2 bases at J, with 14 bases between. Germline CDR1 is SGHDN and CDR2 is FVKESK. The CDR3 is 16 residues long. Drawing the rest from reference TRBV14 and TRBJ2-2, the complete variable domain is EAGVTQFPSHSVIEKGQTVTLRCDPISGHDNLYWYRRVMGKEIKFLLHFVKESKQDESGMPNNRFLAERTGGTYSTLKVQPAELEDSGVYFCASSLIRGFNTGELFFGEGSRLTVL.

The chain links TRBV6-5 to TRBJ1-4, with TRBD1 identical over 7 bases. In germline, CDR1 is MNHEY, CDR2 SVGAGI. CDR3 length equals 14 residues. Unmatched junction bases numbered 8, after V lost 6 bases and J lost 7 bases. The CDR3 DNA is TGTGCCAGCAGACCCGGACAGGCCATTGAAAAACTGTTTTTT. This translates into CASRPGQAIEKLFF.

This clone was recorded a few times. The J gene is TRBJ1-5, the V gene TRBV6-2 or TRBV6-3; the match to TRBD1 covers 7 bases. V lost 4 bases, J lost 7 bases, and 13 bases stayed unmatched. This CDR3 region has 16 residues. CDR1 is MNHEY, CDR2 SVGEGT, per germline. CDR3 loop: CASSLGQPLGGQPQHF. For the CDR3, the DNA is TGTGCCAGCAGTTTGGGACAGCCCTTGGGCGGGCAGCCCCAGCATTTT.

In DNA, the CDR3 is TGCGCCAGCAGCTCACGGACAGATTCTAGTAACTATGGCTACACCTTC. This translates into CASSSRTDSSNYGYTF. The chain is built from TRBV5-1 and TRBJ1-2, with D tentatively TRBD1 (6 bases). V was cut by 3 bases and J by 1 base, with 16 bases left in between. The CDR3 is 16 amino acids. The germline V gene encodes CDR1 SGHRS and CDR2 YFSETQ.

The chain has TRBV27 and TRBJ2-4; perhaps TRBD1 as D (5 bases). V was shortened by 2 bases and J by 2 bases, with 16 bases between the two germline ends. CDR1 and CDR2 (germline): MNHEY, SMNVEV (reference sequence). This CDR3 is built from 17 residues. The CDR3 DNA follows: TGTGCCAGCAGTTTAGCCCCAGGGAAAGGGTCCAAAAACATTCAGTACTTC. This sequence encodes CASSLAPGKGSKNIQYF.

The genes are TRBV6-1 and TRBJ1-2, with 7 positions matching TRBD1. Germline CDR1 reads MNHNS; CDR2 reads SASEGT. With 3 bases clipped from V and 7 bases from J, the junction kept 5 bases outside the gene matches. This CDR3 spans 13 amino acids. CDR3 sequence reads: CASSDRGSGGYTF. The CDR3 DNA sequence: TGTGCCAGCAGTGACAGGGGGTCGGGTGGCTACACCTTC.

This sequence joins TRBV24-1 and TRBJ1-5; D is uncertain. The V end lost 4 bases, the J end lost 6 bases, and 18 bases lay between the germline ends. This CDR3 comprises 16 residues. Germline CDR1 reads KGHDR; CDR2 reads SFDVKD. CDR3 bases: TGTGCCACCAGTGACCTTCGGGATCCACGGAGTCAGCCCCAGCATTTT. This gives the protein CATSDLRDPRSQPQHF.

This chain uses TRBV7-9 with TRBJ1-5; tentative D call: TRBD1 (6 bases). With 0 bases removed from V and 3 bases from J, the gap between germline ends came to 9 bases. The CDR3 runs to 15 residues. Germline CDR1 reads SEHNR; CDR2 reads FQNEAQ (reference sequence). This CDR3 is CASSLAAGDNQPQHF. DNA for the CDR3: TGTGCCAGCAGCTTAGCGGCAGGGGACAATCAGCCCCAGCATTTT.

The V call is TRBV28, the J call TRBJ2-2; TRBD2 is a possible D gene (6 bases). V was clipped by 3 bases and J by 3 bases, with 14 bases between them. The CDR3 has 16 residues. Germline loops: CDR1 MDHEN, CDR2 SYDVKM. In DNA form, the CDR3 reads TGTGCCAGCAGTTTGGGGGACTGGGGGGACACCGGGGAGCTGTTTTTT. Its translation: CASSLGDWGDTGELFF.

This rearrangement joins TRBV4-1 to TRBJ2-7; D unclear. The J call is uncertain, as TRBJ2-1 better fits the DNA end. The CDR3 is made up of 13 amino acids. CDR1 is MGHRA, CDR2 YSYEKL, per germline. The CDR3 here is CASSQDRLNEQFF. The CDR3 DNA reads as TGCGCCAGCAGCCAAGATCGACTCAATGAGCAGTTCTTC.

The chain has TRBV27 and TRBJ2-1, with TRBD2 matching over 7 bases. This CDR3 has 14 residues. Germline values: CDR1 MNHEY, CDR2 SMNVEV (reference sequence). Trimming took 7 bases from V and 7 from J; bases not matched to a gene: 10. Here the CDR3 DNA reads TGTGCCAGCATGGTAAGCGGGAAAGGGAATGAGCAGTTCTTC. It codes for CASMVSGKGNEQFF.

V gene TRBV2 combines with J gene TRBJ1-1, with D possibly being TRBD1 (6 bases). V was trimmed by 5 bases and J by 9 bases, leaving 10 bases between them. This CDR3 region has 11 residues. The V gene's germline CDR1 is SNHLY and CDR2 FYNNEI. The CDR3 is CASSTQGKAFF. The CDR3 DNA follows: TGTGCCAGCAGTACACAGGGAAAAGCTTTCTTT.

This clone was counted once. V usage is TRBV15 and J usage is TRBJ2-3; TRBD2 might be the D (5 bases). The CDR3 contains 14 residues. Per germline, CDR1 LNHNV and CDR2 YYDKDF (reference sequence). V shed 0 bases and J shed 4 bases, with 8 bases lying between them. Here the CDR3 reads CATSRDLGADTQYF. As DNA, the CDR3 is TGTGCCACCAGCAGAGATCTCGGGGCAGATACGCAGTATTTT.

The chain carries TRBV12-5 and TRBJ2-2; 10 bases match TRBD1. The germline gives CDR1 LGHNT, CDR2 FRNRAP. CDR3 length equals 17 residues. J was trimmed by 2 bases and V by 0 bases; bases with no gene match: 3. CDR3 coding DNA: TGTGCTAGTGGTTTGGTATGGACAGGGGGAAACACCGGGGAGCTGTTTTTT. Protein sequence: CASGLVWTGGNTGELFF. Together with reference TRBV12-5 and TRBJ2-2, the CDR3 gives the full variable domain: DARVTQTPRHKVTEMGQEVTMRCQPILGHNTVFWYRQTMMQGLELLAYFRNRAPLDDSGMPKDRFSAEMPDATLATLKIQPSEPRDSAVYFCASGLVWTGGNTGELFFGEGSRLTVL.

This sequence joins TRBV6-5 and TRBJ2-1; possibly TRBD2 for D (5 bases). CDR3 length: 13 residues. The germline V gene encodes CDR1 MNHEY and CDR2 SVGAGI. Trimming removed 6 bases at V and 8 bases at J, with 14 bases between. The CDR3 DNA reads as TGTGCCAGCAGCCCCTGGGGAGAGGATGAGCAGTTCTTC. Translation gives CASSPWGEDEQFF.

This clone was counted a few times. The rearrangement uses TRBV3-1 (or the pseudogene TRBV3-2) and TRBJ2-2; 10 nucleotides align to TRBD1. The CDR3 length is 16 residues. V shed 4 bases and J 3 bases; nucleotides not matched to a gene: 5. CDR1 is LGHDT, CDR2 YNNKEL, per germline (reference sequence). The CDR3 sequence: CASSPRDRGYTGELFF. CDR3 bases: TGTGCCAGCAGCCCCCGGGACAGGGGCTACACCGGGGAGCTGTTTTTT.

The chain employs TRBV7-9 and TRBJ1-6; weak D call: TRBD1 (6 bases). Germline V gene data show CDR1 as SEHNR and CDR2 as FQNEAQ (reference sequence). Trimming removed 1 base at V and 16 bases at J, with 11 bases between. The CDR3 extends over 12 amino acids. The CDR3 DNA reads TGTGCCAGCAGCTTAGAAGTGGGGACACTCCACTTT. Translated, it gives CASSLEVGTLHF.